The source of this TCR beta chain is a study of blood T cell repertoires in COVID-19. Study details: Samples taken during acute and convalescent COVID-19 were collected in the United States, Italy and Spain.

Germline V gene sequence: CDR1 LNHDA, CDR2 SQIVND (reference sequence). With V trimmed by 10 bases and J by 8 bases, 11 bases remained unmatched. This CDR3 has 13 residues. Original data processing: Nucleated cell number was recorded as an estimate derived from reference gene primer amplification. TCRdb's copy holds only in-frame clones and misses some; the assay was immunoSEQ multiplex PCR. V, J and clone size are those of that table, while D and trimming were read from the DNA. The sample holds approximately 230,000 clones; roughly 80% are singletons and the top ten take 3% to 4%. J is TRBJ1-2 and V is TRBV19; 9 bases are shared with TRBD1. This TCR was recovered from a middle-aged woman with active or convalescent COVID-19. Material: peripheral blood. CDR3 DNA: TGTGCCACGCAGTCGGGACAGGGACGAGGCTACACCTTC. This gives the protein CATQSGQGRGYTF.